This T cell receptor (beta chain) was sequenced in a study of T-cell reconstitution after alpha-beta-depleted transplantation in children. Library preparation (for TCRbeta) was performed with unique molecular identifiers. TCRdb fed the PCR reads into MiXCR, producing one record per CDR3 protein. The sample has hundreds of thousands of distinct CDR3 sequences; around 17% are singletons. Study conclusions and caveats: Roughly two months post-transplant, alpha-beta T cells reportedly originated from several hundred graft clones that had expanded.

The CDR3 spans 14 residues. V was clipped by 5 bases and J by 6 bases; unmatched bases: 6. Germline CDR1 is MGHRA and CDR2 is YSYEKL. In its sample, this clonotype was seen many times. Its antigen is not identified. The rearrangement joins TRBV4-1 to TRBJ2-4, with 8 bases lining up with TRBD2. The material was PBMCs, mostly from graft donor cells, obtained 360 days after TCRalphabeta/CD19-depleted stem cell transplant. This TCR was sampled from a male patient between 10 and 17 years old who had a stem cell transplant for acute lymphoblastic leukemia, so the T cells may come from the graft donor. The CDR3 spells CASSNREGRNIQYF. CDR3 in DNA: TGCGCCAGCAGCAACCGGGAGGGGAGAAACATTCAGTACTTC.